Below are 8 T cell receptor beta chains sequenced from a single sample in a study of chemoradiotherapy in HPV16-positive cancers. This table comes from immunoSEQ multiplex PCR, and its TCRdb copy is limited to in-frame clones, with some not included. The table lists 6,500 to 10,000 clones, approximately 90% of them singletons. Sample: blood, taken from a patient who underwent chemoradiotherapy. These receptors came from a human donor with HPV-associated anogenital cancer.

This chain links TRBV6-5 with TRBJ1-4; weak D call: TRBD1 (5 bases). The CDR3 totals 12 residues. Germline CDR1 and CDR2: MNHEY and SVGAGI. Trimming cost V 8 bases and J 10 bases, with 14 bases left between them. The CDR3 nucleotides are TGTGCCAGCGGGGTCCAAAGGGGAAAACTGTTTTTT. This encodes CASGVQRGKLFF.

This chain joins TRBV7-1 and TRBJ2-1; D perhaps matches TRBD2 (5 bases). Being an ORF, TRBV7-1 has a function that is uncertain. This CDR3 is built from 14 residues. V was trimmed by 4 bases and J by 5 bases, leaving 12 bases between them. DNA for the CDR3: TGTGCCAGCAGCTTAGTGAAGCGGAACAATGAGCAGTTCTTC. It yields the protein CASSLVKRNNEQFF.

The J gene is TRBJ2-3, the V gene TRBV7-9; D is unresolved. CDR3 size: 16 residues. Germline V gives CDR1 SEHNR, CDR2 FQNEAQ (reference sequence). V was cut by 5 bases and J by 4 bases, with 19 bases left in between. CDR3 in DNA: TGTGCCAGCAGCCGTTACGGTGGTTTAGGCTCAGATACGCAGTATTTT. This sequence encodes CASSRYGGLGSDTQYF.

CDR3 bases: TGTGCCAGTAGGTGGGGCTATAATTCACCCCTCCACTTT. Encoded protein: CASRWGYNSPLHF. The chain recombines TRBV19 with TRBJ1-6; D is ambiguous. Germline lookup yields CDR1 LNHDA and CDR2 SQIVND (reference sequence). Trimming took off 6 bases at V and 3 bases at J, with 6 bases between the two ends. The CDR3 is 13 residues long.

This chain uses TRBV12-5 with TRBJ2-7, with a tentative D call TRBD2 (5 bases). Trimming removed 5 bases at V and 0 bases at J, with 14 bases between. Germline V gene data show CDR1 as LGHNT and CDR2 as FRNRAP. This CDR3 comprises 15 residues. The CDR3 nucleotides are TGTGCTAGTGGTAAGGGTGAGGGCTACTCCTACGAGCAGTACGTC. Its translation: CASGKGEGYSYEQYV.

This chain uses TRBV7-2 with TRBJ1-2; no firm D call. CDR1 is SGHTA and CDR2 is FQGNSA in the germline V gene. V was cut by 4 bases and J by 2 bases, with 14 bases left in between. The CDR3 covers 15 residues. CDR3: CASSSQPGSNYGYTF. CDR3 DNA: TGTGCCAGCAGCTCTCAACCAGGATCCAACTATGGCTACACCTTC.

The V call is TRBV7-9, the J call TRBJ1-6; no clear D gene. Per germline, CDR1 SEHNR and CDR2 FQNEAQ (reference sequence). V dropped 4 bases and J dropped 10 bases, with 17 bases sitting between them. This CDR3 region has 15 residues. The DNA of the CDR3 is TGTGCCAGCAGCTCCGCGGGCCTGTTAGGGTCACCCCTCCACTTT. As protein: CASSSAGLLGSPLHF.

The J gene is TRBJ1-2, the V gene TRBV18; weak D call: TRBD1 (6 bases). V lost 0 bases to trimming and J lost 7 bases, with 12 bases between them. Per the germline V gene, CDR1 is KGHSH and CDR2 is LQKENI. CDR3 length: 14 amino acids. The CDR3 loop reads CASSPPLGGSGYTF. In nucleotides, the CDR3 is TGTGCCAGCTCACCACCGCTGGGGGGCTCTGGCTACACCTTC. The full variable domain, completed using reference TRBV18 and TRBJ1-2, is NAGVMQNPRHLVRRRGQEARLRCSPMKGHSHVYWYRQLPEEGLKFMVYLQKENIIDESGMPKERFSAEFPKEGPSILRIQQVVRGDSAAYFCASSPPLGGSGYTFGSGTRLTVV.